One and the same sample provided the 17 T cell receptor beta chains below, sequenced in a study of response to subunit inactivated influenza vaccine. TCRdb re-analysed the RT-PCR reads in MiXCR, keeping a single row per CDR3 protein. The sample shows some 480,000 distinct CDR3 sequences, 9.5% to 12% of them seen only once. The starting material was PBMCs from blood, obtained 45 days after vaccination. These receptor sequences come from a man in his fifties who received an inactivated influenza vaccine.

This clonotype was seen a few times. The chain recombines TRBV28 with TRBJ1-5; maybe TRBD1 (6 bases). V was clipped by 6 bases and J by 6 bases, with 18 bases between them. The CDR3 loop spans 15 amino acids. Looked up from germline, CDR1 is MDHEN and CDR2 is SYDVKM. The CDR3 DNA is TGTGCCAGCAGCCCAAAGGGGGGCTTCAGTCAGCCCCAGCATTTT. It specifies CASSPKGGFSQPQHF.

This clonotype was counted between two and nine times. The gene calls are TRBV12-3 or TRBV12-4 and TRBJ1-3; the D gene is possibly TRBD1 (6 bases). V gave up 5 bases and J gave up 4 bases, with 9 bases separating them. The length of the CDR3 is 13 residues. DNA of the CDR3: TGTGCCAGCAGTACAGGGCTCGGAAACACCATATATTTT. Amino acid sequence: CASSTGLGNTIYF.

This clonotype turned up a few times. The chain joins TRBV6-1 to TRBJ2-5; D unclear. The CDR3 runs to 13 residues. CDR1 is MNHNS, CDR2 SASEGT, per germline. V was cut by 0 bases and J by 2 bases, with 4 bases left in between. Written as DNA, the CDR3 is TGTGCCAGCAGTGAAGCGGGTCAAGAGACCCAGTACTTC. It specifies CASSEAGQETQYF.

The chain recombines TRBV5-6 with TRBJ2-6; D is uncertain. The length of the CDR3 is 14 residues. The germline V gene has CDR1 SGHDT and CDR2 YYEEEE. Trimming took 1 base from V and 6 from J, leaving 8 bases between them. The DNA for the CDR3 is TGTGCCAGCAGCTTGACCGCCGCGGCCAACGTCCTGACTTTC. Translation: CASSLTAAANVLTF.

This clonotype turned up a few times. The rearrangement uses TRBV5-1 and TRBJ2-1, with 14 bases lining up with TRBD2. V shed 4 bases and J 6 bases; nucleotides not matched to a gene: 12. The CDR3 runs 18 residues. Germline V lookup: CDR1 SGHRS, CDR2 YFSETQ. In DNA form, the CDR3 reads TGCGCCAGCAGCCAACCGGGACTAGCGGGGGTTTACCCCAATGAGCAGTTCTTC. Translated, it gives CASSQPGLAGVYPNEQFF.

This clonotype turned up a few times. The genes are TRBV10-3 and TRBJ2-2; no clear D gene. Trimming took 7 bases from V and 1 from J, leaving 10 bases between them. This CDR3 comprises 14 residues. Looked up from germline, CDR1 is ENHRY and CDR2 is SYGVKD. The CDR3 DNA reads TGTGCCATCAATGTAGCAGGGAACACCGGGGAGCTGTTTTTT. Residues: CAINVAGNTGELFF.

This clonotype has a handful of counts. This chain connects TRBV19 to TRBJ1-1; D gene unclear. This CDR3 has 15 amino acids. The germline V gene encodes CDR1 LNHDA and CDR2 SQIVND (reference sequence). V lost 5 bases, J lost 1 base, and 14 bases lay in between. CDR3 coding DNA: TGTGCCAGTAGTCCTCATAAGGAAAGGAACACTGAAGCTTTCTTT. Amino acids: CASSPHKERNTEAFF.

V gene TRBV20-1 combines with J gene TRBJ2-7; 7 nucleotides line up with TRBD1. CDR3 length: 13 residues. Trimming took 0 bases from V and 2 from J; bases not matched to a gene: 1. Germline CDR1 and CDR2: DFQATT and SNEGSKA (reference sequence). The CDR3: CSARDQGAYEQYF. Written as DNA, the CDR3 is TGCAGTGCTAGAGATCAGGGGGCCTACGAGCAGTACTTC.

CDR3 DNA sequence: TGTGCCAGCAGCGAAGCGGTCTTTTACGAGCAGTACTTC. This gives the protein CASSEAVFYEQYF. The chain combines TRBV7-2 with TRBJ2-7; D might be TRBD2 (5 bases). Looked up from germline, CDR1 is SGHTA and CDR2 is FQGNSA. The CDR3 extends over 13 amino acids. V was shortened by 5 bases and J by 4 bases, with 12 bases between the two germline ends. Filled out from reference TRBV7-2 and TRBJ2-7, the complete variable domain reads GAGVSQSPSNKVTEKGKDVELRCDPISGHTALYWYRQSLGQGLEFLIYFQGNSAPDKSGLPSDRFSAERTGGSVSTLTIQRTQQEDSAVYLCASSEAVFYEQYFGPGTRLTVT.

The rearrangement uses TRBV7-2 and TRBJ2-7; D could derive from TRBD1 or TRBD2 (5 bases each). The germline CDR1 and CDR2 sequences are SGHTA and FQGNSA. The CDR3 is 14 amino acids. V shed 1 base and J shed 2 bases, with 9 bases lying between them. The CDR3, as DNA: TGTGCCAGCAGCTTAGGGGGACGGACCTACGAGCAGTACTTC. Amino acid sequence: CASSLGGRTYEQYF.

This clonotype has at least ten counts. This chain links TRBV20-1 with TRBJ1-6; the match to TRBD1 covers 9 bases. With V trimmed by 1 base and J by 10 bases, 8 bases remained unmatched. Germline V CDR1 and CDR2: DFQATT, SNEGSKA (reference sequence). This CDR3 region has 15 residues. The CDR3 reads CSARVKGQGNSPLHF. CDR3 coding DNA: TGCAGTGCTAGAGTAAAGGGACAGGGAAACTCACCCCTCCACTTT.

This clonotype has ten or more counts. This chain joins TRBV29-1 and TRBJ1-4, with no clear D. CDR1 is SQVTM, CDR2 ANQGSEA, per germline. Trimming removed 5 bases at V and 9 bases at J, with 16 bases between. CDR3 length: 13 residues. CDR3 sequence reads: CSVSGRTNKKLFF. CDR3 in DNA: TGCAGCGTTTCGGGTCGAACGAACAAAAAACTGTTTTTT. Full variable domain (remainder filled in from reference TRBV29-1 and TRBJ1-4): SAVISQKPSRDICQRGTSLTIQCQVDSQVTMMFWYRQQPGQSLTLIATANQGSEATYESGFVIDKFPISRPNLTFSTLTVSNMSPEDSSIYLCSVSGRTNKKLFFGSGTQLSVL.

This clonotype occurred a few times. The chain carries TRBV7-7 and TRBJ2-3; 7 bases are a match to TRBD1. CDR3 size: 15 residues. The trim removed 7 bases at V and 0 bases at J, leaving 7 bases unmatched. Germline V lookup: CDR1 SSHAT, CDR2 FNYEAQ (reference sequence). The CDR3 bases are TGTGCCAGCACCCCAGGGGGAGTAAGCACAGATACGCAGTATTTT. This gives the protein CASTPGGVSTDTQYF.

The chain recombines TRBV6-5 with TRBJ2-3, with TRBD2 matching over 8 bases. This CDR3 region has 15 residues. Germline values: CDR1 MNHEY, CDR2 SVGAGI. V gave up 1 base and J gave up 6 bases; unmatched junction bases: 6. The chain's CDR3 is CASSYFGGGADTQYF. CDR3 DNA sequence: TGTGCCAGCAGTTACTTCGGGGGGGGGGCGGATACGCAGTATTTT.

As to this clonotype: A read error may explain this, as a much larger clone is one base away. V gene TRBV20-1 combines with J gene TRBJ2-1; tentatively, D is TRBD2 (6 bases). Germline values: CDR1 DFQATT, CDR2 SNEGSKA (reference sequence). The CDR3 covers 15 residues. CDR3 region: CGARDRGVFLHEQFF. In DNA form, the CDR3 reads TGCGGTGCTAGAGATCGCGGGGTATTTCTGCATGAGCAGTTCTTC.

CDR3 in amino acids: CASSYATSSYNEQFF. DNA for the CDR3: TGTGCCAGCAGTTACGCTACTAGCTCCTACAATGAGCAGTTCTTC. The V gene is TRBV6-2 or TRBV6-3, the J gene TRBJ2-1; the D gene is possibly TRBD2 (5 bases). Germline V gene lookup returns CDR1 MNHEY and CDR2 SVGEGT. The ends were cut back, 2 bases at V and 0 bases at J, with 8 bases in the middle. The CDR3 has 15 amino acids.

This clonotype came up a few times. The chain is built from TRBV7-9 and TRBJ1-4; D remains ambiguous. The CDR3 is 13 amino acids. V was clipped by 5 bases and J by 8 bases, with 12 bases between them. The germline V gene encodes CDR1 SEHNR and CDR2 FQNEAQ (reference sequence). The CDR3 reads CASSRNGGEKLFF. The CDR3 bases are TGTGCCAGCAGCCGAAACGGAGGGGAAAAACTGTTTTTT.